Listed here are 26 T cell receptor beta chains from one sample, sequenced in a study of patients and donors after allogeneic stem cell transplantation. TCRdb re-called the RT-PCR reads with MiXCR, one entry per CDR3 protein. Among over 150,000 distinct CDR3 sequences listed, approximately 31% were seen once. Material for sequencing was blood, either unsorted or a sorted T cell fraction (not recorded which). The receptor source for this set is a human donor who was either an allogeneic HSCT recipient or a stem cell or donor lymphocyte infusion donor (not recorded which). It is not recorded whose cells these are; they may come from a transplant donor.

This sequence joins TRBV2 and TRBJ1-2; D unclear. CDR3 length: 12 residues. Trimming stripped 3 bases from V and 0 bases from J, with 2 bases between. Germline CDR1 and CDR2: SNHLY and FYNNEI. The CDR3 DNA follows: TGTGCCAGCAGTGAGTCTAACTATGGCTACACCTTC. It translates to CASSESNYGYTF. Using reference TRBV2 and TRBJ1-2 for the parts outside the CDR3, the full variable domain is EPEVTQTPSHQVTQMGQEVILRCVPISNHLYFYWYRQILGQKVEFLVSFYNNEISEKSEIFDDQFSVERPDGSNFTLKIRSTKLEDSAMYFCASSESNYGYTFGSGTRLTVV.

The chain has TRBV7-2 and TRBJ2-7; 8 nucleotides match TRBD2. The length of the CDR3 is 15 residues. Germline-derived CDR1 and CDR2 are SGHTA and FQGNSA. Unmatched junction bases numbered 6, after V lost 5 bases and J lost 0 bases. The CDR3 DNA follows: TGTGCCAGCAGCAGAGAGGGGACTAGCTCCTACGAGCAGTACTTC. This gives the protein CASSREGTSSYEQYF. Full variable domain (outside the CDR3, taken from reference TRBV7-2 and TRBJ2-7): GAGVSQSPSNKVTEKGKDVELRCDPISGHTALYWYRQSLGQGLEFLIYFQGNSAPDKSGLPSDRFSAERTGGSVSTLTIQRTQQEDSAVYLCASSREGTSSYEQYFGPGTRLTVT.

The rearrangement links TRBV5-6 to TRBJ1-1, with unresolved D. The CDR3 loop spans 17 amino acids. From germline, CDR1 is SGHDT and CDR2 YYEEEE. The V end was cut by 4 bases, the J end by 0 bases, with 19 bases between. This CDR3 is CASSPVRFAWMNTEAFF. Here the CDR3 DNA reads TGTGCCAGCAGCCCGGTACGATTCGCCTGGATGAACACTGAAGCTTTCTTT.

CDR3 in amino acids: CASSYSLRAVNYGYTF. DNA for the CDR3: TGTGCCAGCAGTTACTCCCTTCGGGCAGTGAACTATGGCTACACCTTC. The rearrangement links TRBV6-5 to TRBJ1-2; D gene unclear. V was clipped by 0 bases and J by 2 bases, with 13 bases between them. The CDR3 extends over 16 amino acids. Germline CDR1 is MNHEY and CDR2 is SVGAGI.

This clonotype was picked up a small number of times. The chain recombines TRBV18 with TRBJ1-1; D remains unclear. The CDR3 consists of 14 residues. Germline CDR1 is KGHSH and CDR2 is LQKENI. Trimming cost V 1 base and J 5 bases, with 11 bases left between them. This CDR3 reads CASSPRPGGTEAFF. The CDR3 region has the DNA TGTGCCAGCTCACCACGTCCGGGAGGAACTGAAGCTTTCTTT.

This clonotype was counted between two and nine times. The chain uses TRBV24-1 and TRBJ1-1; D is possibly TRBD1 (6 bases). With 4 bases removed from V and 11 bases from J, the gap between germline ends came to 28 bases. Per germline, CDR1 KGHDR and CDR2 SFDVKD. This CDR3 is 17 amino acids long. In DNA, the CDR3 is TGTGCCACCAGTGAACTCCCGGGACATTGTCTTCAGCTCGGGGCTTTCTTT. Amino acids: CATSELPGHCLQLGAFF.

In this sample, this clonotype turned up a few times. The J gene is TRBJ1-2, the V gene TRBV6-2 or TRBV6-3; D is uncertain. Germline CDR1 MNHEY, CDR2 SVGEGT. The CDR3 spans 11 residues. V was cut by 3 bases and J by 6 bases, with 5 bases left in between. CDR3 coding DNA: TGTGCCAGCAGTTATTCCCATGGCTACACCTTC. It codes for CASSYSHGYTF.

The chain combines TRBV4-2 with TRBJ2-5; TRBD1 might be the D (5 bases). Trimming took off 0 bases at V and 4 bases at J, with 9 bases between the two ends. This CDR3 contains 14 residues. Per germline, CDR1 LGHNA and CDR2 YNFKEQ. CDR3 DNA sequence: TGTGCCAGCAGCCAAGAGGGGCTCCGAGAGACCCAGTACTTC. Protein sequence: CASSQEGLRETQYF.

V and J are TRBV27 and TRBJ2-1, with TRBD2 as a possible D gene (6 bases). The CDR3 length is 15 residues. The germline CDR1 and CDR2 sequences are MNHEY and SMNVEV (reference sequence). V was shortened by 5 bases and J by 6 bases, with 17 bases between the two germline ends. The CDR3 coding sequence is TGTGCCAGCAGTATCCGGGACTCCCACTTCAATGAGCAGTTCTTC. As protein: CASSIRDSHFNEQFF.

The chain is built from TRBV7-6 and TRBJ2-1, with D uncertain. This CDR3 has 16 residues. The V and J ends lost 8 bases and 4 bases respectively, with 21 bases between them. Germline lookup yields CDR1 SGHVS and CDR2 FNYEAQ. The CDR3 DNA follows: TGTGCCAGCTCTAAACCTACCGGCTCAAATTACAATGAGCAGTTCTTC. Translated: CASSKPTGSNYNEQFF.

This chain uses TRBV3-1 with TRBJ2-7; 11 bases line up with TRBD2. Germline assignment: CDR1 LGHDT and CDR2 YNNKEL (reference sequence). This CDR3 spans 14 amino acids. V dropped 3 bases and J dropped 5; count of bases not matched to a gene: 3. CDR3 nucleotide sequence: TGTGCCAGCAGCCATAGCGGGAGGGGCGACGAGCAGTACTTC. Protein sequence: CASSHSGRGDEQYF.

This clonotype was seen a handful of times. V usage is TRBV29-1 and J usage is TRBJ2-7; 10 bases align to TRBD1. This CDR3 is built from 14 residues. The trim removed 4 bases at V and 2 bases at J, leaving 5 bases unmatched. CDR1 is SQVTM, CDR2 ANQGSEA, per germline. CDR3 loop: CSVGPGQGTYEQYF. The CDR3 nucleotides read TGCAGCGTTGGTCCGGGACAGGGGACCTACGAGCAGTACTTC.

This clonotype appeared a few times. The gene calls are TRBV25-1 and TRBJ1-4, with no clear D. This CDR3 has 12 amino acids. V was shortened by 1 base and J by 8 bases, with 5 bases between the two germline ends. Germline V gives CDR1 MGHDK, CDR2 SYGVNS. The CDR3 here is CASSESAEKLFF. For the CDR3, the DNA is TGTGCCAGCAGTGAATCGGCCGAAAAACTGTTTTTT.

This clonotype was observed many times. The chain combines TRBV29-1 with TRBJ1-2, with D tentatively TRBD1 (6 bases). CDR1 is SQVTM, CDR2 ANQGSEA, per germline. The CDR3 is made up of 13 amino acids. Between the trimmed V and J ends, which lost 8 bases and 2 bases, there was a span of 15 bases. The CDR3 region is CSTRLGANYGYTF. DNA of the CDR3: TGCAGCACCAGGCTGGGGGCGAACTATGGCTACACCTTC. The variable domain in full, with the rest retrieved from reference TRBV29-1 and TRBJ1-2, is SAVISQKPSRDICQRGTSLTIQCQVDSQVTMMFWYRQQPGQSLTLIATANQGSEATYESGFVIDKFPISRPNLTFSTLTVSNMSPEDSSIYLCSTRLGANYGYTFGSGTRLTVV.

The CDR3 region is CASSDQGASQPQHF. In DNA form, the CDR3 reads TGTGCCAGCAGTGACCAGGGGGCAAGTCAGCCCCAGCATTTT. V and J are TRBV6-4 and TRBJ1-5; 8 bases fit TRBD1. The V and J ends lost 2 bases and 6 bases, in that order; junction bases with no gene match: 3. Germline V gives CDR1 MRHNA, CDR2 SNTAGT. The CDR3 runs 14 residues.

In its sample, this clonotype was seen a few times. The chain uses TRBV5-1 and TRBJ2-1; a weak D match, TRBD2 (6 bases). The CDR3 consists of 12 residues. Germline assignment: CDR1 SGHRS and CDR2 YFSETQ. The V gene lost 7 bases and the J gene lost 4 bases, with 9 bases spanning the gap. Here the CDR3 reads CASGGYYNEQFF. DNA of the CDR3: TGCGCCAGCGGGGGGTATTACAATGAGCAGTTCTTC.

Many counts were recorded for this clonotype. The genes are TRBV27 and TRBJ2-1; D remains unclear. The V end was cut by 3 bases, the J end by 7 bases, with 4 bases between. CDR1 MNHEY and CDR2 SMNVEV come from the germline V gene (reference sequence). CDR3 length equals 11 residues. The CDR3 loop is CASSLGNEQFF. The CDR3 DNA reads TGTGCCAGCAGTTTGGGGAATGAGCAGTTCTTC.

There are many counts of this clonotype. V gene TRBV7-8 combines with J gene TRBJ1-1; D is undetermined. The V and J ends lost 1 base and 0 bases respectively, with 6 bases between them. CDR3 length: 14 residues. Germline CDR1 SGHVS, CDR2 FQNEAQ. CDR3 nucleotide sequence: TGTGCCAGCAGCTTAGTCCTACTGAACACTGAAGCTTTCTTT. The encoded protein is CASSLVLLNTEAFF.

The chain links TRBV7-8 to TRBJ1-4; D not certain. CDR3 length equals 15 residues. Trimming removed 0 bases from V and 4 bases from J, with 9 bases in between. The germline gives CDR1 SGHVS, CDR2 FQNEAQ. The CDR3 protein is CASSLAFSYNEKLFF. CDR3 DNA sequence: TGTGCCAGCAGCTTAGCTTTTAGCTATAATGAAAAACTGTTTTTT.

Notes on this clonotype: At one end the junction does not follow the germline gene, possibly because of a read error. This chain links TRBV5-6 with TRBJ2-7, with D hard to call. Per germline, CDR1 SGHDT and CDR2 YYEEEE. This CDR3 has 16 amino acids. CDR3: CASILVCRITWRKQYF. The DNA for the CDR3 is TGTGCCAGCATCTTGGTTTGCAGGATAACTTGGCGTAAGCAGTACTTC.

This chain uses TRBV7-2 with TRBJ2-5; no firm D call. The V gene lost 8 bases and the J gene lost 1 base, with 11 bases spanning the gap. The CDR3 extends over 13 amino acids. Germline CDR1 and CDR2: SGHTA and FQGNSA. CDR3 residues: CASEHGSQETQYF. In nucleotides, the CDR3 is TGTGCCAGCGAGCATGGGTCCCAAGAGACCCAGTACTTC.

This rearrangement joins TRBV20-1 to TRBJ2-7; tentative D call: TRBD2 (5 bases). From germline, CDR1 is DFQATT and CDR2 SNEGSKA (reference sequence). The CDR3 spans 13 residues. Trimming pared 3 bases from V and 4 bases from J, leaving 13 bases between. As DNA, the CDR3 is TGCAGTGCTAGTTTTGGTCGGAGGTACGAGCAGTACTTC. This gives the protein CSASFGRRYEQYF.

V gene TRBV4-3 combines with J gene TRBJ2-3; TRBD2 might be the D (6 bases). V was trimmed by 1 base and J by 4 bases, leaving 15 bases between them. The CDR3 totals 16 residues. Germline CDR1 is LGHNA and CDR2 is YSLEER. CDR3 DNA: TGCGCCAGCAGCCAAGCCGGGACTCGACCCCCAGATACGCAGTATTTT. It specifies CASSQAGTRPPDTQYF.

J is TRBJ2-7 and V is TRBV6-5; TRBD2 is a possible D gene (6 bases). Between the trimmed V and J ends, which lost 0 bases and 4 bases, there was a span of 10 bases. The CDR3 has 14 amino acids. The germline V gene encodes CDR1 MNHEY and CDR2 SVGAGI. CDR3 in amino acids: CASSYSASVYEQYF. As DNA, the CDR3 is TGTGCCAGCAGTTACTCGGCTAGCGTATACGAGCAGTACTTC.

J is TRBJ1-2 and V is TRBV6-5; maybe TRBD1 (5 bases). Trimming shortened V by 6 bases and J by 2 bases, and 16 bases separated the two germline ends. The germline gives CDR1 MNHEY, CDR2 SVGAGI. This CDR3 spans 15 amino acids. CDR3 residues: CASRAPGGRNYGYTF. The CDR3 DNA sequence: TGTGCCAGCAGAGCCCCGGGGGGACGCAACTATGGCTACACCTTC.

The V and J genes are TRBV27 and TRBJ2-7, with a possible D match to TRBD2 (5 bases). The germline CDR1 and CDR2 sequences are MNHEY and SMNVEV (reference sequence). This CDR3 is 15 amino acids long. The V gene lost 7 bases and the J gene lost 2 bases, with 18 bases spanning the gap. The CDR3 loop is CASTPLPGVPYEQYF. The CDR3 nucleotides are TGTGCCAGCACCCCCCTACCCGGGGTACCCTACGAGCAGTACTTC.